Detailed here is one T cell receptor beta chain. This entry is derived from a study of blood T cell repertoires in COVID-19. Study at large: The United States, Italy and Spain supplied acute and convalescent COVID-19 samples. In each case, the material was cDNA or gDNA derived from T cells, B-cell-depleted T cells, or PBMCs.

This CDR3 has 14 amino acids. J was trimmed by 3 bases and V by 5 bases; bases with no gene match: 2. The germline V gene has CDR1 SGHTA and CDR2 FQGNSA. In the original analysis: Amplification of reference gene primers provided the estimated nucleated cell counts. TCRdb keeps only in-frame clones here, not all; method: immunoSEQ multiplex PCR. V, J and clone size were drawn from that table, and D and trimming were deduced from the DNA. The sample yields about 170,000 clones, 87% seen once. Source material: peripheral blood. The chain links TRBV7-2 to TRBJ2-1, with 9 bases lining up with TRBD2. This sequence originates from a man in his late teens or twenties with active or convalescent COVID-19. DNA of the CDR3: TGTGCCAGCAGCCCTAGCGGGGTCTACAATGAGCAGTTCTTC. As protein: CASSPSGVYNEQFF.